These 7 T cell receptor beta chains came from one sample sequenced in a study of cytomegalovirus exposure and HLA in healthy donors. The PCR made use of 60 Vbeta and 13 Jbeta primers. The method was immunoSEQ multiplex PCR; TCRdb's version includes in-frame clones alone and lacks a portion of them. The sample lists about 180,000 clones, approximately 82% occurring once. The sequenced sample was PBMCs. The receptor set was obtained from a woman aged 25 to 45 in good health and CMV-seronegative.

The chain uses TRBV4-1 and TRBJ2-7, with 7 nucleotides matching TRBD2. With 0 bases clipped from V and 0 bases from J, the junction kept 8 bases outside the gene matches. Germline assignment: CDR1 MGHRA and CDR2 YSYEKL. This CDR3 region has 17 residues. CDR3 in amino acids: CASSQEPGGSSSYEQYF. The CDR3 region has the DNA TGCGCCAGCAGCCAAGAACCGGGGGGTTCTAGCTCCTACGAGCAGTACTTC.

This chain uses TRBV5-1 with TRBJ1-5; 9 nucleotides match TRBD1. Per germline, CDR1 SGHRS and CDR2 YFSETQ. With 0 bases clipped from V and 8 bases from J, the junction kept 9 bases outside the gene matches. There are 16 residues in the CDR3. The CDR3 here is CASSLGTGGAGEPQHF. The CDR3 DNA is TGCGCCAGCAGCTTGGGAACAGGGGGCGCCGGGGAGCCCCAGCATTTT.

This chain connects TRBV11-2 to TRBJ2-2; TRBD1 is a possible D gene (6 bases). Germline V CDR1 and CDR2: SGHAT, FQNNGV. CDR3 size: 15 residues. V was trimmed by 4 bases and J by 4 bases, leaving 13 bases between them. The CDR3 is CASSSGVGATGELFF. CDR3 in DNA: TGTGCCAGCAGCTCCGGGGTGGGGGCCACCGGGGAGCTGTTTTTT.

The chain is built from TRBV11-1 and TRBJ2-7, with 11 positions matching TRBD1. The CDR3 length is 16 residues. Per germline, CDR1 SGHAT and CDR2 FQDESV (reference sequence). The V segment lost 5 bases and the J segment 5 bases; nucleotides outside the gene matches: 11. In nucleotides, the CDR3 is TGTGCCAGCAGCCCAACCGGGACAGGGGGGTCCCACGAGCAGTACTTC. This codes for CASSPTGTGGSHEQYF.

The CDR3 region is CASSPPGVRSYEQYF. CDR3 in DNA: TGTGCCAGCAGCCCCCCCGGGGTCCGATCCTACGAGCAGTACTTC. The chain joins TRBV7-6 to TRBJ2-7, with D perhaps matching TRBD2 (5 bases). Germline lookup yields CDR1 SGHVS and CDR2 FNYEAQ. Trimming shortened V by 5 bases and J by 1 base, and 15 bases separated the two germline ends. The CDR3 sequence is 15 residues long. The whole variable domain, filled in from reference TRBV7-6 and TRBJ2-7, reads GAGVSQSPRYKVTKRGQDVALRCDPISGHVSLYWYRQALGQGPEFLTYFNYEAQQDKSGLPNDRFSAERPEGSISTLTIQRTEQRDSAMYRCASSPPGVRSYEQYFGPGTRLTVT.

The gene calls are TRBV6-4 and TRBJ2-5; the match to TRBD2 covers 8 bases. In germline, CDR1 is MRHNA, CDR2 SNTAGT. This CDR3 is built from 15 residues. The V and J ends lost 4 bases and 4 bases, in that order; junction bases with no gene match: 8. The CDR3 DNA sequence: TGTGCCAGCAGTGCCAGAGCGGGAGTTGGAGAGACCCAGTACTTC. Encoded protein: CASSARAGVGETQYF.

This clone is a singleton in its sample. The chain has TRBV4-2 and TRBJ2-7; TRBD1 aligns across 10 bases. The germline V gene encodes CDR1 LGHNA and CDR2 YNFKEQ. CDR3 length equals 18 residues. The J segment lost 0 bases and the V segment lost 3 bases, leaving 11 bases of the junction unmatched. Here the CDR3 reads CASSQGQGNLLSSYEQYF. CDR3 nucleotide sequence: TGTGCCAGCAGCCAGGGACAGGGGAACCTCTTAAGCTCCTACGAGCAGTACTTC.